This TCR beta chain was captured in a study of spatial heterogeneity in lung cancer. Study as a whole: In raw reads, more than nine appearances on average were recorded for each unique TCR and UMI combination.

Time point indicated: sample taken at primary tumor resection. Unsorted samples of tumor, nontumor lung or frozen PBMC had their whole RNA sequenced. The donors, 60 to 80 patients with untreated early-stage non-small cell lung cancer, provided the samples. Every molecule of TCR cDNA had its own unique molecular identifier. One entry per CDR3 protein results from TCRdb running MiXCR on the 5' RACE reads. Of 40,000 to 50,000 distinct CDR3 sequences listed, roughly 13% are singletons. Sequenced material: PBMCs, taken at surgery. The TCR sequence derives from a male donor with early-stage non-small cell lung cancer.

The CDR3 spells CASSGDNYEQYF. Here the CDR3 DNA reads TGTGCCAGCAGTGGGGACAACTACGAGCAGTACTTC. The rearrangement uses TRBV2 and TRBJ2-7; TRBD1 might be the D (6 bases). Germline-derived CDR1 and CDR2 are SNHLY and FYNNEI. Trimming stripped 4 bases from V and 3 bases from J, with 7 bases between. CDR3 size: 12 residues.